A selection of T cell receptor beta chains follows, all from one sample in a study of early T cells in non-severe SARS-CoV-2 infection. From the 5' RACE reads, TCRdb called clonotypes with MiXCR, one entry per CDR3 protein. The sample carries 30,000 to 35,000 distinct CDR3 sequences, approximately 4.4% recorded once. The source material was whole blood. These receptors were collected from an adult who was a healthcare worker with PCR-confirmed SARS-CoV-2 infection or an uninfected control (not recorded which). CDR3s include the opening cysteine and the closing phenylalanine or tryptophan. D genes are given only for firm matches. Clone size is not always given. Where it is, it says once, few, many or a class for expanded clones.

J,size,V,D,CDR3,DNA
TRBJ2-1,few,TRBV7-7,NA,CASSLVPDNEQFF,TGTGCCAGCAGCTTAGTACCGGACAATGAGCAGTTCTTC
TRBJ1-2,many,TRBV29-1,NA,CSPKDSPYETNYGYTF,TGCAGCCCCAAGGACAGCCCGTATGAAACTAACTATGGCTACACCTTC
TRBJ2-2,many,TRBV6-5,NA,CASSYSYTGELFF,TGTGCCAGCAGTTACTCATACACCGGGGAGCTGTTTTTT
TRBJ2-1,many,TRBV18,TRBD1,CASSQGQGLGEQFF,TGTGCCAGCTCCCAGGGACAGGGATTAGGTGAGCAGTTCTTC
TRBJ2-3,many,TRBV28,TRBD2,CAILAGGVDTQYF,TGTGCCATCTTAGCGGGGGGAGTAGATACGCAGTATTTT
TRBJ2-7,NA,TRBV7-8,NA,CASSLRSSGTSYEQYF,TGTGCCAGCAGCTTACGCAGTTCTGGGACCTCCTACGAGCAGTACTTC
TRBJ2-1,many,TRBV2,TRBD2,CASSAGGLNEQFF,TGTGCCAGCAGCGCGGGGGGGCTGAATGAGCAGTTCTTC
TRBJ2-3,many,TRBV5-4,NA,CASSLRGARTDTQYF,TGTGCCAGCAGCTTGCGGGGGGCACGCACAGATACGCAGTATTTT
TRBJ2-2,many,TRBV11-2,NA,CASRSGLANTGELFF,TGTGCCAGCAGATCGGGACTGGCGAACACCGGGGAGCTGTTTTTT
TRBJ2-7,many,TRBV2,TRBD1,CASRMTGGSSYEQYF,TGTGCCAGCAGAATGACAGGGGGGTCCTCCTACGAGCAGTACTTC
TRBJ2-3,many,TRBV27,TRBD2,CASKRGGQVRTDTQYF,TGTGCCAGCAAACGGGGGGGCCAGGTTCGCACAGATACGCAGTATTTT
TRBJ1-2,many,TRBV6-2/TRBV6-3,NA,CASTRDRSNYGYTF,TGTGCCAGCACCCGAGACAGGTCAAACTATGGCTACACCTTC
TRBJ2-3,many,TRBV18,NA,CASSPPRRTDTQYF,TGTGCCAGCTCACCACCCCGGAGAACAGATACGCAGTATTTT
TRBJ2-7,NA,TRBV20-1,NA,CSASMDEQYF,TGCAGTGCCTCAATGGACGAGCAGTACTTC
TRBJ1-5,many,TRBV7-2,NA,CASSFKGGGGQPQHF,TGTGCCAGCAGCTTTAAAGGGGGAGGTGGTCAGCCCCAGCATTTT
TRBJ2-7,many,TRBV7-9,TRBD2,CASSSGLIHEQYF,TGTGCCAGCAGCTCGGGACTAATCCACGAGCAGTACTTC
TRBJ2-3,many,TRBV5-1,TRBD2,CASSLVLAGSTDTQYF,TGCGCCAGCAGCTTGGTGCTAGCGGGGAGCACAGATACGCAGTATTTT
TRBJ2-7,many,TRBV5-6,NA,CATHRRGAYEQYF,TGTGCCACTCACCGGAGAGGGGCGTATGAGCAGTACTTC
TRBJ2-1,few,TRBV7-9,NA,CASSLVGGNEQFF,TGTGCCAGCAGCTTAGTTGGGGGAAATGAGCAGTTCTTC
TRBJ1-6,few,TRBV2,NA,CASRATGNSPLHF,TGTGCCAGCAGAGCCACCGGGAATTCACCCCTCCACTTT
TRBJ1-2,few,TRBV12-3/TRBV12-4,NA,CASSLTAANYGYTF,TGTGCCAGCAGTTTAACAGCTGCTAACTATGGCTACACCTTC
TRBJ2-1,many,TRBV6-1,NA,CASMGEYEQFF,TGTGCCAGCATGGGGGAATATGAGCAGTTCTTC
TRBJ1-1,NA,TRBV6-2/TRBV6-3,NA,CASSYPRQNTEAFF,TGTGCCAGCAGTTACCCGCGACAGAACACTGAAGCTTTCTTT
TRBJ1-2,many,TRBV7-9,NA,CASPRENYGYTF,TGTGCCAGCCCGCGAGAAAACTATGGCTACACCTTC
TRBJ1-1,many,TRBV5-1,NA,CASSFTAGTKNTEAFF,TGCGCCAGCAGTTTCACTGCCGGGACAAAGAACACTGAAGCTTTCTTT
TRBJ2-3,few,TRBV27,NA,CASSSWGDTQYF,TGTGCCAGCAGTTCGTGGGGTGATACGCAGTATTTT
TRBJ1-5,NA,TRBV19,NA,CASSLASSRQPQHF,TGTGCCAGTAGTTTGGCTTCTTCGAGGCAGCCCCAGCATTTT
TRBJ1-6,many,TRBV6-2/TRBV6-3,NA,CASSSTLNSPLHF,TGTGCCAGCAGTTCGACATTGAATTCACCCCTCCACTTT
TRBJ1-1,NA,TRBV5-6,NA,CASRIQMNSEAFF,TGTGCCAGCAGGATACAAATGAACTCTGAAGCTTTCTTT
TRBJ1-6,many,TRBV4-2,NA,CASSTDKSPLHF,TGTGCCAGCAGCACGGACAAATCACCCCTCCACTTT
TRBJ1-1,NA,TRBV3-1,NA,CASSRRNPWSVNTEAFF,TGTGCCAGCAGTCGACGAAACCCCTGGTCTGTGAACACTGAAGCTTTCTTT
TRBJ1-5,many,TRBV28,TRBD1,CASRDWTGLGNQPQHF,TGTGCCAGCAGGGACTGGACAGGCCTGGGCAATCAGCCCCAGCATTTT
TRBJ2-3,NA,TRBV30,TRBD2,CAWNLAGGPTDTQYF,TGTGCCTGGAATCTAGCGGGGGGGCCGACAGATACGCAGTATTTT
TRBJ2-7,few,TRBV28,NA,CASSTPFLTLNEQYF,TGTGCCAGCAGCACTCCATTTTTGACCCTAAACGAGCAGTACTTC
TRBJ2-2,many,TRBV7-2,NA,CASSSQGPTNTGELFF,TGTGCCAGCAGCTCGCAAGGACCGACTAACACCGGGGAGCTGTTTTTT
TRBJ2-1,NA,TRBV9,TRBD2,CASGPGTSGVEQFF,TGTGCCAGCGGTCCCGGGACTAGCGGGGTAGAGCAGTTCTTC
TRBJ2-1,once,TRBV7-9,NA,CASSSTGLPLWDEQFF,TGTGCCAGCAGCTCAACGGGACTTCCACTATGGGATGAGCAGTTCTTC
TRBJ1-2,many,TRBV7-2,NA,CASSGSRGTDGYTF,TGTGCCAGCAGCGGAAGTCGGGGGACGGATGGCTACACCTTC
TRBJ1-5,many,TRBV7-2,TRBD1,CASSYDRAGQPQHF,TGTGCCAGCAGCTACGACAGGGCCGGGCAGCCCCAGCATTTT
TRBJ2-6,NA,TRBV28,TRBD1,CASSLRQGRSSGANVLTF,TGTGCCAGCAGTTTACGACAGGGACGATCCTCTGGGGCCAACGTCCTGACTTTC
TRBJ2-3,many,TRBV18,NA,CASSGTAVDTQYF,TGTGCCAGCTCCGGGACTGCCGTGGATACGCAGTATTTT
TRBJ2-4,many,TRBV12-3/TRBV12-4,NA,CASSLAAGRGSKNIQYF,TGTGCCAGCAGTTTAGCTGCGGGGCGAGGGAGCAAAAACATTCAGTACTTC
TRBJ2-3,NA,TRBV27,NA,CASSLNFSPDTQYF,TGTGCCAGCAGTTTAAATTTTTCCCCAGATACGCAGTATTTT
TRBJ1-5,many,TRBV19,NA,CASSGSGGSNQPQHF,TGTGCCAGTAGTGGAAGCGGAGGAAGCAATCAGCCCCAGCATTTT
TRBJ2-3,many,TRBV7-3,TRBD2,CASSLRGGTDTQYF,TGTGCCAGCAGCTTACGGGGGGGCACAGATACGCAGTATTTT
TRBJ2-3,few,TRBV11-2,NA,CASSLARLSSTDTQYF,TGTGCCAGCAGCTTAGCACGGCTTTCTAGCACAGATACGCAGTATTTT
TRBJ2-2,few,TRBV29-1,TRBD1,CSVDRQGKGGELFF,TGCAGCGTCGACCGACAGGGAAAAGGCGGGGAGCTGTTTTTT
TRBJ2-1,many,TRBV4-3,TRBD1,CASSPRQGSYNEQFF,TGCGCCAGCAGCCCCCGACAGGGCTCCTACAATGAGCAGTTCTTC
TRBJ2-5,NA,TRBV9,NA,CASSPLEGGKETQYF,TGTGCCAGCAGCCCCCTCGAGGGGGGGAAGGAGACCCAGTACTTC
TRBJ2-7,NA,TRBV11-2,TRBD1,CASSFTAPTGGILYEQYF,TGTGCCAGCAGCTTTACAGCCCCGACAGGGGGAATTTTGTACGAGCAGTACTTC
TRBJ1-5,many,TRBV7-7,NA,CASNQSGTINNQPQHF,TGTGCCAGCAACCAGTCCGGGACCATTAACAATCAGCCCCAGCATTTT
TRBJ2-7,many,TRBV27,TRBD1,CASSRRGGQGWQYF,TGTGCCAGCAGTCGTCGGGGAGGACAGGGATGGCAGTACTTC
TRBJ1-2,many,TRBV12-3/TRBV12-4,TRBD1,CASSSTGWERTNYGYTF,TGTGCCAGCAGTTCGACAGGGTGGGAGCGTACTAACTATGGCTACACCTTC
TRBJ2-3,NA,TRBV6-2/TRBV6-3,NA,CASSYPPTDTQYF,TGTGCCAGCAGTTACCCTCCGACAGATACGCAGTATTTT
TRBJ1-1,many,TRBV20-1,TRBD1,CSAEHTGGRGTEAFF,TGCAGTGCCGAGCATACAGGGGGCCGAGGGACTGAAGCTTTCTTT
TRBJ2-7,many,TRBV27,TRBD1,CASSEWTGAEEQYF,TGTGCCAGCAGTGAATGGACAGGGGCGGAGGAGCAGTACTTC
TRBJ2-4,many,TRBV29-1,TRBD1,CSAAGTAGILAKNIQYF,TGCAGCGCTGCCGGGACAGCCGGGATTCTAGCCAAAAACATTCAGTACTTC
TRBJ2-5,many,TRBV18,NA,CASSPTAGQETQYF,TGTGCCAGCTCACCGACAGCGGGCCAAGAGACCCAGTACTTC
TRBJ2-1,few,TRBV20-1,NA,CSASKGDEQFF,TGCAGTGCTAGCAAGGGTGATGAGCAGTTCTTC